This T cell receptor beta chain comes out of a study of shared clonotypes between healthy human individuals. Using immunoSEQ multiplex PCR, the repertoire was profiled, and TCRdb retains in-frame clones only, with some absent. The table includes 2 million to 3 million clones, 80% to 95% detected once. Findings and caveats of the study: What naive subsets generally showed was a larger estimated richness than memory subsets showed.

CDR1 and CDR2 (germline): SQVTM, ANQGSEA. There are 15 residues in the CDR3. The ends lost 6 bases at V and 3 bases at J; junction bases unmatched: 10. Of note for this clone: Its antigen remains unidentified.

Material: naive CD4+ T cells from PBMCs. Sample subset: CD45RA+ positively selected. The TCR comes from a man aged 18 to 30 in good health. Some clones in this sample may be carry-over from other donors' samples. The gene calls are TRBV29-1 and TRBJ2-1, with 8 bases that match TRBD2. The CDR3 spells CSVLRTSSFYNEQFF. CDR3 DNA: TGCAGCGTCCTCAGGACTAGCAGTTTCTACAATGAGCAGTTCTTC.